The next 27 T cell receptor beta chains were all read from a single sample in a study of CD4 T cells in relation to SARS-CoV-2 and coronaviruses. Repertoires were generated with immunoSEQ multiplex PCR, while TCRdb's copy carries only in-frame clones and drops some. The table lists about 36,000 clones, around four fifths of them singletons. These receptors are not linked to any known antigen. Sequenced material: memory CD4+ T cells from PBMCs, cultured in vitro. These receptors came from an adult with COVID-19.

This clone was counted only a few times. V gene TRBV19 combines with J gene TRBJ1-6; no clear D. The V and J ends lost 3 bases and 12 bases respectively, with 12 bases between them. CDR1 is LNHDA and CDR2 is SQIVND in the germline V gene (reference sequence). The length of the CDR3 is 13 residues. The CDR3 nucleotides read TGTGCCAGTAGTATGAGTTTGGATGGACCCCTCCACTTT. Translation: CASSMSLDGPLHF. Looking up the rest from reference TRBV19 and TRBJ1-6 gives the full variable domain: DGGITQSPKYLFRKEGQNVTLSCEQNLNHDAMYWYRQDPGQGLRLIYYSQIVNDFQKGDIAEGYSVSREKKESFPLTVTSAQKNPTAFYLCASSMSLDGPLHFGNGTRLTVT.

V is TRBV2 and J is TRBJ2-1; D unresolved. Deletions cut 3 bases from V and 9 bases from J, with 9 bases between. Germline CDR1 and CDR2: SNHLY and FYNNEI. CDR3 length: 12 residues. CDR3 in amino acids: CASSDGPIEQFF. In DNA form, the CDR3 reads TGTGCCAGCAGTGATGGCCCTATTGAGCAGTTCTTC.

There are a few counts of this clone. This chain joins TRBV19 and TRBJ1-1; D gene uncertain. Trimming shortened V by 5 bases and J by 3 bases, and 13 bases separated the two germline ends. The CDR3 has 14 residues. Looked up from germline, CDR1 is LNHDA and CDR2 is SQIVND (reference sequence). CDR3 sequence reads: CASSSLPRDTEAFF. The CDR3 nucleotides are TGTGCCAGTAGTTCTCTACCGCGGGACACTGAAGCTTTCTTT.

The chain carries TRBV6-6 and TRBJ2-7; D may be TRBD2 (5 bases). Per germline, CDR1 MNHNY and CDR2 SVGAGI (reference sequence). Trimming stripped 4 bases from V and 0 bases from J, with 16 bases between. The length of the CDR3 is 16 residues. Here the CDR3 reads CASSSYRGAHSYEQYF. CDR3 bases: TGTGCCAGCAGTTCTTACCGGGGAGCCCACTCCTACGAGCAGTACTTC.

This clone has a single count. This chain uses TRBV5-1 with TRBJ1-4; D remains ambiguous. Germline V gives CDR1 SGHRS, CDR2 YFSETQ. Trimming stripped 0 bases from V and 0 bases from J, with 21 bases between. This CDR3 is 20 amino acids long. CDR3 residues: CASSLGIPYGSLATNEKLFF. For the CDR3, the DNA is TGCGCCAGCAGCTTGGGTATACCTTATGGCAGCCTTGCAACTAATGAAAAACTGTTTTTT.

V usage is TRBV2 and J usage is TRBJ2-5; a weak D match, TRBD2 (6 bases). CDR1 SNHLY and CDR2 FYNNEI come from the germline V gene. The CDR3 extends over 15 amino acids. V was pared by 5 bases and J by 5 bases, with 18 bases between. CDR3 sequence reads: CASSLFLAGYETQYF. The CDR3 coding sequence is TGTGCCAGCAGTCTCTTTTTGGCGGGATATGAGACCCAGTACTTC.

This rearrangement joins TRBV5-1 to TRBJ2-7, with D maybe TRBD2 (5 bases). Germline V gene sequence: CDR1 SGHRS, CDR2 YFSETQ. The length of the CDR3 is 14 residues. V was clipped by 4 bases and J by 2 bases, with 13 bases between them. This CDR3 reads CASSVIGSAYEQYF. The CDR3 nucleotides are TGCGCCAGCAGCGTTATAGGGAGCGCCTACGAGCAGTACTTC.

The genes are TRBV24-1 and TRBJ2-5; either TRBD1 or TRBD2 may supply D (7 bases each). The CDR3 has 14 amino acids. Germline lookup yields CDR1 KGHDR and CDR2 SFDVKD. V was pared by 8 bases and J by 5 bases, with 17 bases between. Here the CDR3 reads CATIGYQGGETQYF. In DNA form, the CDR3 reads TGTGCCACCATCGGCTATCAGGGGGGGGAGACCCAGTACTTC.

The chain combines TRBV6-1 with TRBJ1-5, with a weak D call TRBD1 (5 bases). CDR1 MNHNS and CDR2 SASEGT come from the germline V gene. Trimming pared 1 base from V and 3 bases from J, leaving 10 bases between. The CDR3 length is 15 residues. The CDR3 DNA sequence: TGTGCCAGCAGTGAAGAAGGGACCCCCAATCAGCCCCAGCATTTT. This codes for CASSEEGTPNQPQHF.

V is TRBV9 and J is TRBJ2-7; 8 positions agree with TRBD1. The CDR3 is 14 residues long. V lost 3 bases and J lost 6; bases outside the gene matches: 8. In germline, CDR1 is SGDLS, CDR2 YYNGEE. CDR3 nucleotide sequence: TGTGCCAGCAGCGGGCAACCCGACAGGGGCGAGCAGTACTTC. Translated: CASSGQPDRGEQYF.

This rearrangement joins TRBV3-1 (or the pseudogene TRBV3-2) to TRBJ2-1; TRBD2 aligns across 7 bases. The ends lost 5 bases at V and 0 bases at J; junction bases unmatched: 10. The CDR3 spans 17 residues. Germline V lookup: CDR1 LGHDT, CDR2 YNNKEL (reference sequence). The CDR3: CASSKTSASGSYNEQFF. CDR3 coding DNA: TGTGCCAGCAGCAAAACCTCCGCTAGCGGCTCCTACAATGAGCAGTTCTTC.

The J gene is TRBJ2-7, the V gene TRBV2; 8 bases fit TRBD1. Germline CDR1 is SNHLY and CDR2 is FYNNEI. Trimming cost V 6 bases and J 6 bases; bases outside gene matches: 7. The CDR3 runs to 13 residues. The CDR3 bases are TGTGCCAGCAGACGGGACAGGACCGGCGAGCAGTACTTC. Translated: CASRRDRTGEQYF.

This chain connects TRBV5-5 to TRBJ1-2; TRBD1 matches 7 bases. Trimming removed 3 bases from V and 4 bases from J; junction bases left unmatched: 3. The CDR3 extends over 13 amino acids. CDR1 and CDR2 from the germline V gene are SGHKS and YYEKEE (reference sequence). CDR3 nucleotide sequence: TGTGCCAGCAGCTCCGACAGGGTCTATGGCTACACCTTC. Amino acid sequence: CASSSDRVYGYTF.

The CDR3 nucleotides read TGTGCCAGCCCCTTCATGGGTGGGACTAGCGGCTCCTACGAGCAGTACTTC. Its protein is CASPFMGGTSGSYEQYF. V usage is TRBV3-1 (or the pseudogene TRBV3-2) and J usage is TRBJ2-7; TRBD2 aligns across 11 bases. The V gene's germline CDR1 is LGHDT and CDR2 YNNKEL (reference sequence). This CDR3 contains 17 residues. Unmatched junction bases numbered 12, after V lost 8 bases and J lost 0 bases.

This clone was counted a few times. The V gene is TRBV30, the J gene TRBJ1-4, with D tentatively TRBD1 (5 bases). The CDR3 spans 15 residues. Looked up from germline, CDR1 is GTSNPN and CDR2 is SVGIG (reference sequence). V dropped 3 bases and J dropped 0 bases, with 11 bases sitting between them. CDR3 sequence: CAWSPGHTTNEKLFF. CDR3 DNA: TGTGCCTGGAGCCCAGGACACACAACTAATGAAAAACTGTTTTTT.

CDR3 coding DNA: TGTGCCAGCAGCACTAGCGGAGGTTCGAGTGAGCAGTACTTC. This gives the protein CASSTSGGSSEQYF. The chain combines TRBV5-4 with TRBJ2-7; the match to TRBD2 covers 8 bases. Germline V gives CDR1 SGHNT, CDR2 YYREEE (reference sequence). V shed 4 bases and J 7 bases; nucleotides not matched to a gene: 10. There are 14 residues in the CDR3.

This chain uses TRBV21-1 with TRBJ2-3; the D call TRBD2 from the table was never checked on the DNA. TRBV21-1 counts as a pseudogene. This CDR3 is built from 16 residues. The CDR3 region is CASSKPGGLSTDTQYF. Written as DNA, the CDR3 is TGTGCCAGCAGCAAACCGGGGGGGTTATCCACAGATACGCAGTATTTT.

A few counts support this clone. This sequence joins TRBV5-1 and TRBJ1-3, with D unclear. Germline V gene sequence: CDR1 SGHRS, CDR2 YFSETQ. The CDR3 spans 14 residues. V was cut by 0 bases and J by 0 bases, with 4 bases left in between. The CDR3 protein is CASSLDYSGNTIYF. Written as DNA, the CDR3 is TGCGCCAGCAGCTTGGACTACTCTGGAAACACCATATATTTT.

The genes are TRBV18 and TRBJ2-1; D gene unclear. V lost 3 bases and J lost 0, with 12 bases in between. CDR3 length: 16 residues. Germline V gene data show CDR1 as KGHSH and CDR2 as LQKENI. Here the CDR3 DNA reads TGTGCCAGCTCACCCTGGGTCCAAAGCTCCTACAATGAGCAGTTCTTC. It yields the protein CASSPWVQSSYNEQFF.

This chain links TRBV5-1 with TRBJ2-3; the match to TRBD2 covers 8 bases. The ends lost 0 bases at V and 6 bases at J; junction bases unmatched: 6. The CDR3 spans 15 residues. Germline values: CDR1 SGHRS, CDR2 YFSETQ. CDR3 bases: TGCGCCAGCAGCTTGGGTACGGGAGGGTCGGATACGCAGTATTTT. Translated, it gives CASSLGTGGSDTQYF.

The J gene is TRBJ1-4, the V gene TRBV14; D not resolved. Germline V CDR1 and CDR2: SGHDN, FVKESK. This CDR3 is built from 16 residues. Deletions cut 3 bases from V and 2 bases from J, with 13 bases between. The CDR3 region is CASSHQIGRTNEKLFF. The DNA of the CDR3 is TGTGCCAGCAGCCATCAGATAGGACGGACTAATGAAAAACTGTTTTTT.

The table lists this clone with a few counts. This sequence joins TRBV4-1 and TRBJ1-2, with unresolved D. The CDR3 extends over 16 amino acids. CDR1 is MGHRA and CDR2 is YSYEKL in the germline V gene. The germline V and J ends were trimmed by 0 bases and 1 base, with 12 bases remaining between them. CDR3 amino acids: CASSQELGYGNYGYTF. CDR3 nucleotide sequence: TGCGCCAGCAGCCAAGAATTAGGATACGGTAACTATGGCTACACCTTC.

The sample holds one count of this clone. The chain recombines TRBV19 with TRBJ2-6; D is ambiguous. There are 14 residues in the CDR3. Trimming removed 3 bases from V and 0 bases from J, with 3 bases in between. Germline CDR1 and CDR2: LNHDA and SQIVND (reference sequence). The CDR3 bases are TGTGCCAGTAGTATTACCTCTGGGGCCAACGTCCTGACTTTC. Its translation is CASSITSGANVLTF.

This rearrangement joins TRBV9 to TRBJ2-1; TRBD2 agrees at 8 bases. V lost 3 bases and J lost 4; bases outside the gene matches: 6. Germline-derived CDR1 and CDR2 are SGDLS and YYNGEE. The CDR3 has 15 residues. The CDR3: CASSAGTSEYNEQFF. CDR3 DNA: TGTGCCAGCAGCGCCGGGACTAGTGAGTACAATGAGCAGTTCTTC.

The chain couples TRBV5-4 to TRBJ2-6, with a tentative D call TRBD2 (6 bases). CDR1 and CDR2 from the germline V gene are SGHNT and YYREEE (reference sequence). V was cut by 4 bases and J by 0 bases, with 14 bases left in between. The CDR3 has 17 residues. Here the CDR3 reads CASSAGHTDSGANVLTF. The CDR3 DNA reads TGTGCCAGCAGCGCGGGGCACACTGACTCTGGGGCCAACGTCCTGACTTTC.

V gene TRBV12-5 combines with J gene TRBJ2-2, with D maybe TRBD2 (5 bases). Germline assignment: CDR1 LGHNT and CDR2 FRNRAP. This CDR3 is built from 16 residues. Between the trimmed V and J ends, which lost 5 bases and 1 base, there was a span of 14 bases. The CDR3 here is CASGQMDWMNTGELFF. DNA of the CDR3: TGTGCTAGTGGTCAGATGGACTGGATGAACACCGGGGAGCTGTTTTTT.

The rearrangement joins TRBV7-8 to TRBJ2-1; 10 nucleotides agree with TRBD2. The CDR3 loop spans 15 amino acids. Germline V gene lookup returns CDR1 SGHVS and CDR2 FQNEAQ. After removal of 4 bases from V and 2 bases from J, the junction contained 2 bases not matched to a gene. The CDR3 loop is CASSWTSGTYNEQFF. The CDR3 DNA reads TGTGCCAGCAGCTGGACTAGCGGTACCTACAATGAGCAGTTCTTC.